This T cell receptor beta chain appears in the sequencing data of a study of cytomegalovirus exposure and HLA in healthy donors. Concerning this clone: The antigen remains unidentified.

Broader study findings: HLA alleles showed associations with about 17,000 TCR beta sequences in a later analysis, at a 0.05 false discovery rate.

The CDR3 spans 17 residues. Germline CDR1 reads SGHDN; CDR2 reads FVKESK. J lost 2 bases, V lost 2 bases, and 9 bases had no gene match. Both 60 Vbeta primers and 13 Jbeta primers went into the PCR. Sequenced by immunoSEQ multiplex PCR; TCRdb stores in-frame clones only, minus some. The sample consists of about 98,000 clones, roughly three quarters of them appearing once. The V and J genes are TRBV14 and TRBJ2-3; 8 bases agree with TRBD2. Material: PBMCs. The clonotype was recovered from a man aged 40-49 years in good health and CMV-seronegative. The CDR3 reads CASSQKGLGGATDTQYF. CDR3 DNA: TGTGCCAGCAGCCAAAAAGGACTCGGGGGGGCCACAGATACGCAGTATTTT. Supplemented by reference TRBV14 and TRBJ2-3, the full variable domain reads EAGVTQFPSHSVIEKGQTVTLRCDPISGHDNLYWYRRVMGKEIKFLLHFVKESKQDESGMPNNRFLAERTGGTYSTLKVQPAELEDSGVYFCASSQKGLGGATDTQYFGPGTRLTVL.